The 26 T cell receptor beta chains below all came from one sample that was sequenced in a study of vaccination and CD4 T cells after COVID-19. Their specific antigens are unknown. Treatment described: roughly 11-day PBMC culture with coronavirus spike peptide pools or control peptides (ViraFEST assay). Cultured CD4+ T cell DNA was sequenced using the Oncomine TCR Beta short-read assay. TCRdb recomputed calls from the PCR reads with MiXCR, one row per CDR3 protein. The table includes about 13,000 distinct CDR3 sequences, 52% detected once. The sequencing sample was made of CD4+ T cells from blood, cultured in vitro. The origin of the receptors is a human donor who had recovered from COVID-19.

CDR3 residues: CSAIHIGQGSYEQYF. The CDR3 region has the DNA TGCAGTGCCATTCACATCGGACAGGGGAGTTACGAGCAGTACTTC. The rearrangement uses TRBV20-1 and TRBJ2-7; 9 bases match TRBD1. Unmatched junction bases numbered 13, after V lost 6 bases and J lost 4 bases. The CDR3 runs to 15 residues. Germline CDR1 is DFQATT and CDR2 is SNEGSKA (reference sequence).

For the CDR3, the DNA is TGTGCCAGCAGCTTGCGGGTCCCTGGGGCCAACGTCCTGACTTTC. Residues: CASSLRVPGANVLTF. The chain recombines TRBV5-8 with TRBJ2-6, with D hard to call. V lost 1 base and J lost 2, with 7 bases in between. Germline V CDR1 and CDR2: SGHTS, YDEGEE. This CDR3 is 15 amino acids long.

The rearrangement links TRBV14 to TRBJ2-5, with TRBD2 identical over 10 bases. There are 17 residues in the CDR3. The germline V gene has CDR1 SGHDN and CDR2 FVKESK. Germline trimming cut 0 bases from V and 2 bases from J; bases unmatched to any gene: 6. CDR3 in DNA: TGTGCCAGCAGCCAAGATTTTTGGACTAGCGGACAAGAGACCCAGTACTTC. Translated: CASSQDFWTSGQETQYF.

The gene calls are TRBV30 and TRBJ2-1, with 7 positions matching TRBD1. Looked up from germline, CDR1 is GTSNPN and CDR2 is SVGIG (reference sequence). This CDR3 is built from 14 residues. Germline trimming cut 5 bases from V and 1 base from J; bases unmatched to any gene: 5. CDR3 protein: CAWGSGGSYNEQFF. Here the CDR3 DNA reads TGTGCCTGGGGATCAGGGGGTTCCTACAATGAGCAGTTCTTC.

The chain's CDR3 is CASSLLLDTDTQYF. DNA of the CDR3: TGTGCCAGCAGCTTATTACTTGACACAGATACGCAGTATTTT. V usage is TRBV7-6 and J usage is TRBJ2-3, with unresolved D. This CDR3 comprises 14 residues. Trimming pared 2 bases from V and 2 bases from J, leaving 8 bases between. Germline V lookup: CDR1 SGHVS, CDR2 FNYEAQ.

This clonotype was counted a single time. The chain recombines TRBV7-2 with TRBJ2-3; a weak D match, TRBD1 (6 bases). The CDR3 extends over 14 amino acids. Germline-derived CDR1 and CDR2 are SGHTA and FQGNSA. V was shortened by 5 bases and J by 4 bases, with 13 bases between the two germline ends. The CDR3 loop reads CASSRTVGSDTQYF. The CDR3 region has the DNA TGTGCCAGCAGCCGGACAGTCGGGTCAGATACGCAGTATTTT. The entire variable domain, with the rest obtained from reference TRBV7-2 and TRBJ2-3, is as follows: GAGVSQSPSNKVTEKGKDVELRCDPISGHTALYWYRQSLGQGLEFLIYFQGNSAPDKSGLPSDRFSAERTGGSVSTLTIQRTQQEDSAVYLCASSRTVGSDTQYFGPGTRLTVL.

This clonotype was observed once. This chain connects TRBV29-1 to TRBJ2-1; 12 bases align to TRBD2. This CDR3 is 13 amino acids long. Trimming took 2 bases from V and 15 from J; bases not matched to a gene: 8. CDR1 SQVTM and CDR2 ANQGSEA come from the germline V gene. CDR3 region: CSVENLLAGGSFF. The CDR3 bases are TGCAGCGTTGAAAATCTTCTAGCGGGAGGGTCGTTCTTC.

The chain is built from TRBV28 and TRBJ2-2; 11 bases line up with TRBD1. The junction had 6 bases not matched to a gene; V was cut back by 7 bases and J by 8 bases. CDR3 size: 14 residues. Germline lookup yields CDR1 MDHEN and CDR2 SYDVKM. DNA of the CDR3: TGTGCCAGCAATCCGGGACAGGGGGATGGGGAGCTGTTTTTT. The encoded protein is CASNPGQGDGELFF.

The chain uses TRBV21-1 and TRBJ1-2. TRBV21-1 is a pseudogene locus. CDR3 length equals 17 residues. The CDR3 nucleotides read TGTGCCAGCAGCAAAGTCGCGGGGCCCTTAGCTAACTATGGCTACACCTTC. Translating gives CASSKVAGPLANYGYTF.

The gene calls are TRBV28 and TRBJ1-2; TRBD1 is a possible D gene (6 bases). The CDR3 length is 10 residues. Per germline, CDR1 MDHEN and CDR2 SYDVKM. Trimming removed 4 bases from V and 13 bases from J, with 10 bases in between. CDR3 residues: CASSSHRVTF. The CDR3 nucleotides are TGTGCCAGCAGTTCGCACAGGGTCACCTTC.

This clonotype was recorded a few times. The V call is TRBV7-8, the J call TRBJ2-7; TRBD1 agrees at 7 bases. Germline V CDR1 and CDR2: SGHVS, FQNEAQ. The CDR3 runs to 14 residues. Trimming cost V 3 bases and J 2 bases; bases outside gene matches: 4. CDR3 amino acids: CASSFRTGAYEQYF. Written as DNA, the CDR3 is TGTGCCAGCAGCTTTCGGACAGGAGCCTACGAGCAGTACTTC.

There are a few counts of this clonotype. The chain couples TRBV7-8 to TRBJ2-1; D is possibly TRBD2 (6 bases). This CDR3 is built from 14 residues. Germline CDR1 is SGHVS and CDR2 is FQNEAQ. Trimming cost V 5 bases and J 7 bases, with 15 bases left between them. The CDR3 coding sequence is TGTGCCAGCAGCGTGGGACTCCCTTGGAATGAGCAGTTCTTC. It specifies CASSVGLPWNEQFF.

The CDR3 coding sequence is TGTGCCAGCGGGGGGCCGGCGCCGGATTCACCCCTCCACTTT. Its protein product is CASGGPAPDSPLHF. This sequence joins TRBV7-9 and TRBJ1-6; tentatively, D is TRBD1 (6 bases). The V gene lost 8 bases and the J gene lost 8 bases, with 16 bases spanning the gap. CDR3 length: 14 amino acids. Looked up from germline, CDR1 is SEHNR and CDR2 is FQNEAQ (reference sequence).

V and J are TRBV7-9 and TRBJ2-7; 10 nucleotides match TRBD2. From germline, CDR1 is SEHNR and CDR2 FQNEAQ (reference sequence). The CDR3 extends over 15 amino acids. Losses at the gene ends were 5 bases for V and 3 bases for J; bases not matched to a gene: 7. The CDR3 region has the DNA TGTGCCAGCAGCCCACCCGGGACTAGCGACTACGAGCAGTACTTC. Translation: CASSPPGTSDYEQYF. Filled out from reference TRBV7-9 and TRBJ2-7, the complete variable domain reads DTGVSQNPRHKITKRGQNVTFRCDPISEHNRLYWYRQTLGQGPEFLTYFQNEAQLEKSRLLSDRFSAERPKGSFSTLEIQRTEQGDSAMYLCASSPPGTSDYEQYFGPGTRLTVT.

The table lists this clonotype with a few counts. The gene calls are TRBV15 and TRBJ1-2; 8 positions match TRBD1. Trimming cost V 5 bases and J 1 base; bases outside gene matches: 6. The CDR3 length is 15 residues. Germline V gives CDR1 LNHNV, CDR2 YYDKDF (reference sequence). This CDR3 reads CATSARQGYNYGYTF. Written as DNA, the CDR3 is TGTGCCACCAGCGCTCGACAGGGGTATAACTATGGCTACACCTTC.

A single count supports this clonotype. The chain couples TRBV7-9 to TRBJ1-2; D not certain. The CDR3 is made up of 15 amino acids. Germline V gene data show CDR1 as SEHNR and CDR2 as FQNEAQ (reference sequence). The V gene lost 4 bases and the J gene lost 3 bases, with 15 bases spanning the gap. CDR3 protein: CASSSQAPEDYGYTF. The CDR3 bases are TGTGCCAGCAGCTCCCAGGCCCCAGAGGACTATGGCTACACCTTC.

The CDR3 DNA sequence: TGTGCCAGCAGACCGACTAGCGGGAGGGCATATGAGCAGTTCTTC. This encodes CASRPTSGRAYEQFF. The genes are TRBV6-1 and TRBJ2-1, with TRBD2 matching over 14 bases. CDR1 is MNHNS and CDR2 is SASEGT in the germline V gene. The CDR3 length is 15 residues. With 6 bases clipped from V and 8 bases from J, the junction kept 6 bases outside the gene matches.

V and J are TRBV15 and TRBJ2-3, with 10 bases that match TRBD2. Per germline, CDR1 LNHNV and CDR2 YYDKDF (reference sequence). There are 17 residues in the CDR3. After removal of 3 bases from V and 2 bases from J, the junction contained 8 bases not matched to a gene. This chain's CDR3 is CATSRGIAGGITDTQYF. The CDR3 nucleotides read TGTGCCACCAGCAGGGGTATAGCGGGAGGCATCACAGATACGCAGTATTTT.

The gene calls are TRBV28 and TRBJ2-1; the match to TRBD1 covers 8 bases. V lost 7 bases to trimming and J lost 7 bases; unmatched junction nucleotides: 12. The germline V gene encodes CDR1 MDHEN and CDR2 SYDVKM. This CDR3 has 15 amino acids. CDR3 coding DNA: TGTGCCAGCAACGGGGCAGGACAGGGACAAAATGAGCAGTTCTTC. Protein sequence: CASNGAGQGQNEQFF.

This clonotype was seen a handful of times. The V gene is TRBV20-1, the J gene TRBJ2-3; D is undetermined. Germline-derived CDR1 and CDR2 are DFQATT and SNEGSKA (reference sequence). CDR3 length: 10 amino acids. V gave up 3 bases and J gave up 4 bases, with 2 bases separating them. CDR3 region: CSASSDTQYF. The CDR3 DNA sequence: TGCAGTGCTAGTTCAGATACGCAGTATTTT.

CDR3 residues: CASRVTARETQYF. The CDR3 nucleotides read TGTGCCAGCAGAGTTACAGCTAGGGAGACCCAGTACTTC. The chain couples TRBV6-1 to TRBJ2-5, with D uncertain. Germline CDR1 reads MNHNS; CDR2 reads SASEGT. The CDR3 is 13 residues long. V was shortened by 6 bases and J by 5 bases, with 13 bases between the two germline ends.

The chain recombines TRBV5-1 with TRBJ2-2, with TRBD2 matching over 14 bases. Germline V gene sequence: CDR1 SGHRS, CDR2 YFSETQ. V lost 4 bases, J lost 4 bases, and 6 bases stayed unmatched. There are 17 residues in the CDR3. The CDR3 sequence: CASSRGLAGVSTGELFF. CDR3 nucleotide sequence: TGCGCCAGCAGCCGGGGACTAGCGGGAGTGTCCACCGGGGAGCTGTTTTTT.

V gene TRBV21-1 combines with J gene TRBJ2-5; the table's D call, TRBD1, was not checked against the DNA. TRBV21-1 is annotated as a pseudogene. The CDR3 is made up of 14 amino acids. For the CDR3, the DNA is TGTGCCAGCAGCACCCACCGGGGGGCTGAGACCCAGTACTTC. It codes for CASSTHRGAETQYF.

The chain is built from TRBV29-1 and TRBJ2-7; D uncertain. Trimming removed 3 bases from V and 3 bases from J, with 6 bases in between. This CDR3 is built from 11 residues. Per germline, CDR1 SQVTM and CDR2 ANQGSEA. The CDR3 is CSVEEFYEQYF. Here the CDR3 DNA reads TGCAGCGTTGAGGAGTTCTACGAGCAGTACTTC.

The chain links TRBV7-2 to TRBJ2-5; unclear D gene. The CDR3 consists of 14 residues. V lost 3 bases, J lost 5 bases, and 13 bases lay in between. CDR1 is SGHTA and CDR2 is FQGNSA in the germline V gene. The CDR3 nucleotides are TGTGCCAGCAGCTTGCTCTCCGGAAAGGAGACCCAGTACTTC. Translated, it gives CASSLLSGKETQYF.

This sequence joins TRBV19 and TRBJ2-7; TRBD1 might be the D (6 bases). The V end was cut by 4 bases, the J end by 6 bases, with 10 bases between. This CDR3 is built from 12 residues. The germline CDR1 and CDR2 sequences are LNHDA and SQIVND (reference sequence). CDR3 loop: CASSKTGREQYF. Written as DNA, the CDR3 is TGTGCCAGTAGTAAGACAGGTCGCGAGCAGTACTTC.